The clone carrying this T cell receptor (beta chain) occurred once. The sample belongs to a study of blood T cell repertoires in COVID-19. Study at large: The United States, Italy and Spain supplied acute and convalescent COVID-19 samples.

The germline CDR1 and CDR2 sequences are SGHNT and YENEEA. The CDR3 is 13 residues long. The V and J ends lost 5 bases and 9 bases, in that order; junction bases with no gene match: 6. Those enrolled in Seattle joined during active infection and were followed longitudinally afterward. Original processing methods: By means of reference gene primer amplification, nucleated cell counts were estimated. Measured with immunoSEQ multiplex PCR; TCRdb has only the in-frame clones, and not every one. The DNA gave D and trimming, while V, J and clone size come from that table. The profile shows fewer than 200,000 clones, around nine tenths of them singletons.

The chain couples TRBV11-3 to TRBJ2-1; the match to TRBD2 covers 8 bases. This TCR derives from a woman in her 70s with COVID-19, enrolled during active disease. Sequencing used peripheral blood. CDR3 amino acids: CASSVGLEREQFF. The CDR3 region has the DNA TGTGCCAGCAGCGTGGGACTAGAGCGTGAGCAGTTCTTC.